This T cell receptor (beta chain) was identified during a study of T-cell memory formation after mild COVID-19. Turning to the study itself: Largely, the TCR clusters proved donor specific. Study-wide results and caveats: The appearance of some responding clones in pre-infection memory suggested that cross-reactive memory joined.

TCRdb independently ran MiXCR on the 5' RACE reads; one entry per CDR3 protein. The data show around 300,000 distinct CDR3 sequences, with roughly 13% seen just once and 20% to 25% held by the top ten. The trim removed 4 bases at V and 0 bases at J, leaving 8 bases unmatched. The CDR3 has 18 amino acids. Germline V lookup: CDR1 SGDLS, CDR2 YYNGEE. Concerning this clonotype itself: Its antigen remains unidentified.

The receptor was derived from a man between 18 and 35 years old who had mild COVID-19 (a few samples of this study predate the infection). Cell type and time point are not known. The sequencing input was PBMCs or a T cell subset sorted from them (not recorded which). The chain combines TRBV9 with TRBJ2-6; 9 nucleotides match TRBD1. CDR3: CASSTPGTGNSGANVLTF. CDR3 DNA sequence: TGTGCCAGCAGCACACCCGGGACAGGGAACTCTGGGGCCAACGTCCTGACTTTC.